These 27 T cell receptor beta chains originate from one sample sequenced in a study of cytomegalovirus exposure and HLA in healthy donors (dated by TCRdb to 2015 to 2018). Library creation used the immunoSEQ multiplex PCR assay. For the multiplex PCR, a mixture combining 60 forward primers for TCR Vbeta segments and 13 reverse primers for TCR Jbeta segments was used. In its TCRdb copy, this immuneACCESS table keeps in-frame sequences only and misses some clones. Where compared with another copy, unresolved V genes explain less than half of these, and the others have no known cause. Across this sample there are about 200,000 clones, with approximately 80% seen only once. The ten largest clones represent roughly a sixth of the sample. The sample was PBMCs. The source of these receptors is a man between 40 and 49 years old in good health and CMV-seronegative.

CDR3 in DNA: TGCGCCAGCAGCCAAGATACAGGCAAATCTGAAGCTTTCTTT. This translates into CASSQDTGKSEAFF. The V gene is TRBV4-1, the J gene TRBJ1-1; a weak D match, TRBD1 (5 bases). Trimming took 0 bases from V and 6 from J, leaving 11 bases between them. There are 14 residues in the CDR3. Germline V CDR1 and CDR2: MGHRA, YSYEKL.

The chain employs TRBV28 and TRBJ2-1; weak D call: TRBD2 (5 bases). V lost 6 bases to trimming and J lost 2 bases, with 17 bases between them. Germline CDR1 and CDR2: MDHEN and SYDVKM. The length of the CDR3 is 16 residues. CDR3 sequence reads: CASSARGGPTYNEQFF. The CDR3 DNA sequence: TGTGCCAGCAGCGCCCGGGGTGGCCCCACCTACAATGAGCAGTTCTTC.

The CDR3 loop reads CATTGLAGNEQFF. In DNA, the CDR3 is TGTGCCACAACGGGACTAGCGGGGAATGAGCAGTTCTTC. This chain uses TRBV19 with TRBJ2-1, with 13 positions matching TRBD2. This CDR3 contains 13 residues. The germline gives CDR1 LNHDA, CDR2 SQIVND (reference sequence). The trim removed 10 bases at V and 7 bases at J, leaving 4 bases unmatched.

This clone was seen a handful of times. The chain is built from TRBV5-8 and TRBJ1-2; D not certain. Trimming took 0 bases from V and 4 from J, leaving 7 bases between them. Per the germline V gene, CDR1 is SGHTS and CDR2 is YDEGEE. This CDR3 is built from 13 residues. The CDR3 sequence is CASSLVGVYGYTF. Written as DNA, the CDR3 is TGTGCCAGCAGCTTGGTTGGAGTCTATGGCTACACCTTC.

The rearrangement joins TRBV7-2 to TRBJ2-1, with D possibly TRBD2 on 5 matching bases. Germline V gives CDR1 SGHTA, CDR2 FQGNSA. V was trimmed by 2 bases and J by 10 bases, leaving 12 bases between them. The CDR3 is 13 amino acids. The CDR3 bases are TGTGCCAGCAGCTTATCGGCAGCGGAGGAGCAGTTCTTC. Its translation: CASSLSAAEEQFF.

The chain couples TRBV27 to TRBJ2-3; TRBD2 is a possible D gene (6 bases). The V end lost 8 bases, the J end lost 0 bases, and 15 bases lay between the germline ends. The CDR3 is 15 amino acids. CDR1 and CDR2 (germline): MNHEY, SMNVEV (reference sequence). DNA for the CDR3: TGTGCCAGCGGTCCAGCGGAGGGAAGCACAGATACGCAGTATTTT. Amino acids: CASGPAEGSTDTQYF.

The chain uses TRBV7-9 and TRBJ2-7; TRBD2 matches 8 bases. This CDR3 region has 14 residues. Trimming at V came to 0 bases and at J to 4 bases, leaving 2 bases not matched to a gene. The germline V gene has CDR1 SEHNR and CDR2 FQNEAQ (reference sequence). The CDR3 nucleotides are TGTGCCAGCAGCTTAGCAGCGGGAGTGTACGAGCAGTACTTC. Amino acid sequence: CASSLAAGVYEQYF. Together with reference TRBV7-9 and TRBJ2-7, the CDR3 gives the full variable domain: DTGVSQNPRHKITKRGQNVTFRCDPISEHNRLYWYRQTLGQGPEFLTYFQNEAQLEKSRLLSDRFSAERPKGSFSTLEIQRTEQGDSAMYLCASSLAAGVYEQYFGPGTRLTVT.

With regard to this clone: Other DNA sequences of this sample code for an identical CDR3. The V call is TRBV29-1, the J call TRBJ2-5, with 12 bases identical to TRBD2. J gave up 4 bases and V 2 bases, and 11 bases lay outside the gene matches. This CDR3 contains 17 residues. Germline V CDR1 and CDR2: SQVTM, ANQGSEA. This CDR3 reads CSVELAGGPLSRETQYF. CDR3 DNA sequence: TGCAGCGTTGAACTAGCGGGAGGGCCACTATCCAGAGAGACCCAGTACTTC.

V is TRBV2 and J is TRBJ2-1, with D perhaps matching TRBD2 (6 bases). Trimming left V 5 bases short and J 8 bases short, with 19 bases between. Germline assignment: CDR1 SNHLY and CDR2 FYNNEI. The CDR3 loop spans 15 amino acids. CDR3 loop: CASSQTGRLVDEQFF. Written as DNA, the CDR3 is TGTGCCAGCAGTCAAACGGGCCGACTAGTCGATGAGCAGTTCTTC.

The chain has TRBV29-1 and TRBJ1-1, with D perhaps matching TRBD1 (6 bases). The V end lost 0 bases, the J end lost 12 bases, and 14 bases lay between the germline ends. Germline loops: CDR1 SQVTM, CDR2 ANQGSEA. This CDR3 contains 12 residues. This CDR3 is CSVEDGGRLPFF. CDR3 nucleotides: TGCAGCGTTGAAGACGGGGGGCGGCTCCCTTTCTTT. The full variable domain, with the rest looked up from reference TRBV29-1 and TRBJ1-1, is SAVISQKPSRDICQRGTSLTIQCQVDSQVTMMFWYRQQPGQSLTLIATANQGSEATYESGFVIDKFPISRPNLTFSTLTVSNMSPEDSSIYLCSVEDGGRLPFFGQGTRLTVV.

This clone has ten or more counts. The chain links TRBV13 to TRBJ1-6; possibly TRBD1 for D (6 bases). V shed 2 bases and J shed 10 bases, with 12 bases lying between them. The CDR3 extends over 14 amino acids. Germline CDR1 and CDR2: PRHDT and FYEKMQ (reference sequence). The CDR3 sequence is CASSLRGQGSPLHF. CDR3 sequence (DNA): TGTGCCAGCAGCTTACGGGGCCAGGGGTCACCCCTCCACTTT.

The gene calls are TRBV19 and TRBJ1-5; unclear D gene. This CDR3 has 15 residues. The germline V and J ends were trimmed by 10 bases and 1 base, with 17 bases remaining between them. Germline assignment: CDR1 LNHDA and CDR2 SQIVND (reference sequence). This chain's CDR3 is CATSSWERSNQPQHF. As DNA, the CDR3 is TGTGCCACCTCTTCATGGGAGAGAAGCAATCAGCCCCAGCATTTT.

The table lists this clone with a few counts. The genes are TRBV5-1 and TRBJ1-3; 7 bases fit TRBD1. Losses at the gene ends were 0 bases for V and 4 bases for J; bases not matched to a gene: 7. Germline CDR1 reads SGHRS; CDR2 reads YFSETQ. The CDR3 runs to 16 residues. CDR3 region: CASSLGTRQGGNTIYF. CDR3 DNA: TGCGCCAGCAGCTTGGGGACCAGACAGGGCGGAAACACCATATATTTT.

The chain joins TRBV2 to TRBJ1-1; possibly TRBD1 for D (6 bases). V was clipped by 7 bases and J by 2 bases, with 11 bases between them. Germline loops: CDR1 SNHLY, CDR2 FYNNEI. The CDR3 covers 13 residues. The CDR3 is CASITGLNTEAFF. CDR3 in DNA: TGTGCCAGCATAACAGGGTTAAACACTGAAGCTTTCTTT.

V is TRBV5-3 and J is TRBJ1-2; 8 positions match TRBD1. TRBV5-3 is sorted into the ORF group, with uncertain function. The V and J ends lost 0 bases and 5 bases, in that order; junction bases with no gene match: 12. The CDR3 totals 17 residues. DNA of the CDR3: TGTGCCAGAAGCTTGGCCCCCTGGACAGGGCTGGGGTATGGCTACACCTTC. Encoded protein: CARSLAPWTGLGYGYTF.

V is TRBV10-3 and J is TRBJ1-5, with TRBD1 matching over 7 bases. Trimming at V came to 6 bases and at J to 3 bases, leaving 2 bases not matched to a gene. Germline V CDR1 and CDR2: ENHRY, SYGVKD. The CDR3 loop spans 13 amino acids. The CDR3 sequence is CAIRQGVNQPQHF. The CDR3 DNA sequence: TGTGCCATCAGGCAGGGGGTCAATCAGCCCCAGCATTTT.

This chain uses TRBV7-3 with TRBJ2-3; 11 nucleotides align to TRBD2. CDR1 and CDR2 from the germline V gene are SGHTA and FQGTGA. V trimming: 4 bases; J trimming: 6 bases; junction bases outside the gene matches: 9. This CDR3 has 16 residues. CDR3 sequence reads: CASSSKTSGAPDTQYF. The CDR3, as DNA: TGTGCCAGCAGCTCCAAGACTAGCGGGGCCCCGGATACGCAGTATTTT.

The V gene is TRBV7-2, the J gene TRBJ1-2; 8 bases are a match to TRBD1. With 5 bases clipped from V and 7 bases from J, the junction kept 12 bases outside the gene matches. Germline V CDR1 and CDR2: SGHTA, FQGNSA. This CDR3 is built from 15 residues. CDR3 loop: CASSLQRQGAGGYTF. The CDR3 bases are TGTGCCAGCAGCCTGCAGCGGCAGGGGGCCGGTGGCTACACCTTC.

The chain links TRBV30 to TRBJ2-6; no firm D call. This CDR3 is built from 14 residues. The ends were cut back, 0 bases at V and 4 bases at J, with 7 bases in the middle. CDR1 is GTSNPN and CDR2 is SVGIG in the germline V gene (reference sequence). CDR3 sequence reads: CAWSVAGGANVLTF. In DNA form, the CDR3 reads TGTGCCTGGAGTGTAGCAGGCGGGGCCAACGTCCTGACTTTC.

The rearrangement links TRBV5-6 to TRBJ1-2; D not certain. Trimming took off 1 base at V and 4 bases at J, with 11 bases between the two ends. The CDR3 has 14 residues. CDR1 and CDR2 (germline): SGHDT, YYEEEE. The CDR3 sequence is CASSLRAQSYGYTF. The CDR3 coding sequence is TGTGCCAGCAGCTTGCGTGCACAGAGCTATGGCTACACCTTC.

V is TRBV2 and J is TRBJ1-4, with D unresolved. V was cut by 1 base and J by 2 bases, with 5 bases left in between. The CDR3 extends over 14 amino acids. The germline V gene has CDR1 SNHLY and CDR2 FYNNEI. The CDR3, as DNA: TGTGCCAGCAGTGAAGGGACTACTAATGAAAAACTGTTTTTT. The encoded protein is CASSEGTTNEKLFF.

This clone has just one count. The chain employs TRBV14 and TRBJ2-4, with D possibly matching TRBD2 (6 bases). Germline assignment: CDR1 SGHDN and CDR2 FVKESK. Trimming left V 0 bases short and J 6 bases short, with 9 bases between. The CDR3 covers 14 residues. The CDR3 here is CASSQEAEGNIQYF. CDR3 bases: TGTGCCAGCAGCCAAGAAGCGGAGGGAAACATTCAGTACTTC.

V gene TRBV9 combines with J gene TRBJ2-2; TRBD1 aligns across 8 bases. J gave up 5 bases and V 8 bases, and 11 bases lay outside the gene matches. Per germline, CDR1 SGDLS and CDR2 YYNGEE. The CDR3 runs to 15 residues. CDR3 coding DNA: TGTGCCAGTGGGACTTCAGGGGGCGGGACCGGGGAGCTGTTTTTT. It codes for CASGTSGGGTGELFF.

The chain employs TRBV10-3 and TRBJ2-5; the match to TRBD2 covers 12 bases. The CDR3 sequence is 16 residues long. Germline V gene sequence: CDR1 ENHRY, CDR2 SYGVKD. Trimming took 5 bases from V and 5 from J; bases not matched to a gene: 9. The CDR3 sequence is CAISYALAGGMETQYF. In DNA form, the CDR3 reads TGTGCCATCAGTTACGCCCTAGCGGGAGGGATGGAGACCCAGTACTTC.

CDR3 region: CASSERKGLNTGELFF. The CDR3 DNA sequence: TGTGCCAGCAGTGAACGGAAGGGGCTGAACACCGGGGAGCTGTTTTTT. J is TRBJ2-2 and V is TRBV2; the D gene is possibly TRBD1 (5 bases). CDR1 is SNHLY and CDR2 is FYNNEI in the germline V gene. V lost 2 bases to trimming and J lost 1 base, with 11 bases between them. The CDR3 is made up of 16 amino acids. The full variable domain, rest sourced from reference TRBV2 and TRBJ2-2, is EPEVTQTPSHQVTQMGQEVILRCVPISNHLYFYWYRQILGQKVEFLVSFYNNEISEKSEIFDDQFSVERPDGSNFTLKIRSTKLEDSAMYFCASSERKGLNTGELFFGEGSRLTVL.

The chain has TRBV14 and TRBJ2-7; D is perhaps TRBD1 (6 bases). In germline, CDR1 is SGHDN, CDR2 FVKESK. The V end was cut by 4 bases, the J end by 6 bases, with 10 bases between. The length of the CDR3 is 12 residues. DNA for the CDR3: TGTGCCAGCAGCCTTGGGACACTCGAGCAGTACTTC. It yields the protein CASSLGTLEQYF.

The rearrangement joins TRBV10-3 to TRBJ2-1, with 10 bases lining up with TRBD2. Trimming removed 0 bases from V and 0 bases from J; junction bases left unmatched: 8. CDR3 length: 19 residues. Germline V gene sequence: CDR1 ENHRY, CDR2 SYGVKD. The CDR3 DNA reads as TGTGCCATCAGTGAGTCACGGCTAGCGGGAGATTTCTCCTACAATGAGCAGTTCTTC. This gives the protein CAISESRLAGDFSYNEQFF.